This TCR beta chain is from a study of T cell responses to AZD1222 COVID-19 vaccine. General study points: Spike was spanned by vaccine-associated CD4 TCRs, which were dominant at 160-218 and 743-854.

Looked up from germline, CDR1 is SGHKS and CDR2 is YYEKEE (reference sequence). V was clipped by 1 base and J by 0 bases; unmatched bases: 10. CDR3 size: 18 residues. Method: immunoSEQ multiplex PCR; TCRdb's copy keeps in-frame clones and lacks some. The sample yields about 150,000 clones, about 90% seen once. As regards this clone: The target antigen is unknown.

The material sequenced was peripheral blood, taken on day 0 of AZD1222 vaccination. The chain combines TRBV5-5 with TRBJ1-5; 7 positions agree with TRBD1. This TCR was recovered from an adult in good health. CDR3 protein: CASSLFGQALYSNQPQHF. CDR3 coding DNA: TGTGCCAGCAGCTTGTTTGGACAGGCCCTCTATAGCAATCAGCCCCAGCATTTT.